The 26 T cell receptor beta chains reported below all come from one sample, sequenced in a study of identical twins. TCRdb recomputed calls from the 5' RACE reads with MiXCR, one row per CDR3 protein. The sample lists some 600,000 distinct CDR3 sequences, about 7.6% occurring once. Separately, the same data were catalogued under a study of yellow fever vaccine responses in identical twins.

Sequenced input: PBMCs. The receptors were gathered from a woman under 30 in good health.

A few counts support this clonotype. This sequence joins TRBV20-1 and TRBJ2-7, with unresolved D. The ends were cut back, 2 bases at V and 2 bases at J, with 10 bases in the middle. The CDR3 is 13 residues long. CDR1 and CDR2 from the germline V gene are DFQATT and SNEGSKA (reference sequence). The CDR3 region is CSARSPATYEQYV. Written as DNA, the CDR3 is TGCAGTGCTAGATCCCCGGCCACCTACGAGCAGTACGTC.

There are many counts of this clonotype. V usage is TRBV10-3 and J usage is TRBJ2-7, with 9 bases aligning to TRBD1. V lost 11 bases, J lost 2 bases, and 10 bases stayed unmatched. The CDR3 is 14 amino acids. Germline CDR1 and CDR2: ENHRY and SYGVKD. The CDR3 DNA follows: TGTGCCTCGACGGGGACAGGGACCGCCTACGAGCAGTACTTC. This codes for CASTGTGTAYEQYF.

This clonotype has at least ten counts. The CDR3 here is CATSDYGRDPGNEQFF. The CDR3 DNA reads as TGTGCCACCAGTGATTACGGCCGGGACCCAGGGAATGAGCAGTTCTTC. The genes are TRBV24-1 and TRBJ2-1; D may be TRBD1 or TRBD2 (5 bases each). Germline values: CDR1 KGHDR, CDR2 SFDVKD. V shed 2 bases and J shed 7 bases, with 17 bases lying between them. The CDR3 is made up of 16 amino acids.

The rearrangement joins TRBV5-4 to TRBJ2-4; D tentatively reads TRBD1 or TRBD2 (5 bases each). V lost 4 bases, J lost 6 bases, and 14 bases lay in between. The CDR3 is 14 residues long. Germline assignment: CDR1 SGHNT and CDR2 YYREEE (reference sequence). The CDR3: CASSTGQRGNIQYF. As DNA, the CDR3 is TGTGCCAGCAGCACCGGACAACGGGGAAACATTCAGTACTTC.

The rearrangement links TRBV20-1 to TRBJ2-3; 7 nucleotides match TRBD2. J gave up 0 bases and V 0 bases, and 21 bases lay outside the gene matches. The CDR3 sequence is 21 residues long. Germline V gene lookup returns CDR1 DFQATT and CDR2 SNEGSKA (reference sequence). In DNA, the CDR3 is TGCAGTGCTAGAGAGTGGAGCTGGGGAGGGCAATGGACTATCAGCACAGATACGCAGTATTTT. Translated: CSAREWSWGGQWTISTDTQYF.

The gene calls are TRBV20-1 and TRBJ2-3; tentatively, D is TRBD1 or TRBD2 (5 bases each). Germline V gene sequence: CDR1 DFQATT, CDR2 SNEGSKA (reference sequence). V lost 4 bases and J lost 1, with 12 bases in between. The CDR3 consists of 14 residues. The CDR3 DNA reads TGCAGTGCTACCCGGGACCACCGCACAGATACGCAGTATTTT. The encoded protein is CSATRDHRTDTQYF.

The chain uses TRBV12-3 or TRBV12-4 and TRBJ1-2; D is uncertain. There are 15 residues in the CDR3. Trimming cost V 7 bases and J 4 bases, with 19 bases left between them. Here the CDR3 reads CASNNQLSGSYGYTF. The CDR3 DNA reads as TGTGCCAGCAACAATCAGCTGTCGGGGAGCTATGGCTACACCTTC.

This clonotype was found many times. The CDR3 loop is CASSLRDYGYTF. In DNA, the CDR3 is TGTGCCAGCAGTTTAAGGGACTATGGCTACACCTTC. The V and J genes are TRBV12-3 or TRBV12-4 and TRBJ1-2; D is uncertain. The V end was cut by 2 bases, the J end by 3 bases, with 4 bases between. This CDR3 region has 12 residues.

This clonotype was found a few times. V usage is TRBV20-1 and J usage is TRBJ1-5, with TRBD1 matching over 10 bases. The CDR3 covers 15 residues. Germline trimming cut 4 bases from V and 3 bases from J; bases unmatched to any gene: 6. Germline CDR1 is DFQATT and CDR2 is SNEGSKA (reference sequence). CDR3: CSATRDRGFNQPQHF. The CDR3 nucleotides are TGCAGTGCTACGAGGGACAGGGGATTCAATCAGCCCCAGCATTTT.

This clonotype was counted between two and nine times. The chain uses TRBV20-1 and TRBJ2-1; D gene ambiguous. The germline CDR1 and CDR2 sequences are DFQATT and SNEGSKA (reference sequence). This CDR3 contains 13 residues. V was shortened by 0 bases and J by 4 bases, with 7 bases between the two germline ends. In DNA, the CDR3 is TGCAGTGCTAGAGACCACATATACAATGAGCAGTTCTTC. It translates to CSARDHIYNEQFF.

The V gene is TRBV4-2, the J gene TRBJ2-7, with TRBD2 matching 7 bases. Germline V CDR1 and CDR2: LGHNA, YNFKEQ. CDR3 size: 13 residues. The V gene end was trimmed by 1 base and the J gene end by 7 bases; junction bases not matched to a gene: 4. The CDR3 sequence is CASSQAGGREQYV. The CDR3 nucleotides read TGTGCCAGCAGCCAAGCGGGGGGTAGGGAGCAGTACGTC.

The chain links TRBV4-1 to TRBJ1-1; D not resolved. The V end was cut by 3 bases, the J end by 1 base, with 15 bases between. The CDR3 covers 16 residues. Germline-derived CDR1 and CDR2 are MGHRA and YSYEKL. CDR3 in amino acids: CASSHPAQRANTEAFF. The CDR3, as DNA: TGCGCCAGCAGCCATCCCGCCCAACGGGCGAACACTGAAGCTTTCTTT.

The V and J genes are TRBV4-2 and TRBJ2-6; 8 bases fit TRBD2. In germline, CDR1 is LGHNA, CDR2 YNFKEQ. The CDR3 contains 18 residues. The V and J ends lost 6 bases and 0 bases, in that order; junction bases with no gene match: 10. The CDR3, as DNA: TGTGCCAGCAGGGGTGGGGTTAGCGGGGCCTCTGGGGCCAACGTCCTGACTTTC. Protein: CASRGGVSGASGANVLTF.

This clonotype was picked up many times. This chain joins TRBV20-1 and TRBJ2-7; the D is unclear. This CDR3 contains 12 residues. Trimming left V 6 bases short and J 3 bases short, with 12 bases between. CDR1 is DFQATT, CDR2 SNEGSKA, per germline (reference sequence). CDR3 DNA: TGCAGTGCAACCGCTCGAGGCTACGAGCAGTACTTC. Protein product: CSATARGYEQYF.

This clonotype was picked up many times. The genes are TRBV5-1 and TRBJ2-2, with TRBD1 identical over 8 bases. Germline-derived CDR1 and CDR2 are SGHRS and YFSETQ. This CDR3 contains 15 residues. With V trimmed by 4 bases and J by 6 bases, 8 bases remained unmatched. The CDR3 protein is CASSLGQGSAGELFF. In DNA form, the CDR3 reads TGCGCCAGCAGCCTCGGACAGGGTTCGGCCGGGGAGCTGTTTTTT.

This clonotype was seen more than once but under ten times. The chain employs TRBV20-1 and TRBJ1-1; tentatively, D is TRBD1 (5 bases). The CDR3 is 13 amino acids. V was trimmed by 6 bases and J by 2 bases, leaving 13 bases between them. CDR1 and CDR2 from the germline V gene are DFQATT and SNEGSKA (reference sequence). CDR3 DNA: TGCAGTGCCGAGCTGGGGCCCAACACTGAAGCTTTCTTT. This encodes CSAELGPNTEAFF.

The chain employs TRBV6-5 and TRBJ2-1; 8 positions match TRBD2. CDR3 length: 16 amino acids. V lost 2 bases and J lost 4; bases outside the gene matches: 7. The germline gives CDR1 MNHEY, CDR2 SVGAGI. The CDR3 DNA reads as TGTGCCAGCAGTTACGTAGCGGGGCTAGAATACAATGAGCAGTTCTTC. Residues: CASSYVAGLEYNEQFF.

This chain joins TRBV20-1 and TRBJ2-3; D is unresolved. The CDR3 has 13 residues. V lost 4 bases and J 3 bases, leaving 11 bases between the germline ends. Germline V gene lookup returns CDR1 DFQATT and CDR2 SNEGSKA (reference sequence). This CDR3 reads CSAMGRFTDTQYF. For the CDR3, the DNA is TGCAGTGCTATGGGAAGGTTTACAGATACGCAGTATTTT.

Ten or more counts support this clonotype. The V call is TRBV12-3 or TRBV12-4, the J call TRBJ2-1; TRBD2 matches 12 bases. With V trimmed by 4 bases and J by 4 bases, 2 bases remained unmatched. The CDR3 is made up of 15 amino acids. The CDR3 nucleotides are TGTGCCAGCAGTTCTAGCGGGAGGGCATACAATGAGCAGTTCTTC. Its translation is CASSSSGRAYNEQFF.

This clonotype has at least ten counts. The CDR3 loop reads CASSLVASTSNTGELFF. CDR3 nucleotide sequence: TGTGCCAGCAGCTTGGTGGCTAGCACTTCGAACACCGGGGAGCTGTTTTTT. The V call is TRBV5-8, the J call TRBJ2-2; perhaps TRBD2 as D (5 bases). Germline V gene sequence: CDR1 SGHTS, CDR2 YDEGEE. The CDR3 runs to 17 residues. With 0 bases removed from V and 0 bases from J, the gap between germline ends came to 12 bases.

CDR3 amino acids: CSVDGGRDYGYTF. Here the CDR3 DNA reads TGCAGCGTTGATGGGGGGCGGGACTATGGCTACACCTTC. The chain has TRBV29-1 and TRBJ1-2; tentatively, D is TRBD1 (6 bases). Trimming removed 3 bases from V and 3 bases from J, with 11 bases in between. CDR1 and CDR2 (germline): SQVTM, ANQGSEA. The CDR3 loop spans 13 amino acids.

This clonotype was counted at least ten times. This chain joins TRBV12-3 or TRBV12-4 and TRBJ1-6; a weak D match, TRBD1 (5 bases). The germline V and J ends were trimmed by 3 bases and 10 bases, with 13 bases remaining between them. This CDR3 has 14 amino acids. The CDR3, as DNA: TGTGCCAGCAGTTTGGGGGGGGGAAGCTCACCCCTCCACTTT. This encodes CASSLGGGSSPLHF.

The rearrangement uses TRBV6-1 and TRBJ2-1, with D possibly matching TRBD2 (5 bases). The CDR3 length is 13 residues. V was shortened by 6 bases and J by 10 bases, with 16 bases between the two germline ends. The germline V gene encodes CDR1 MNHNS and CDR2 SASEGT. The CDR3 DNA follows: TGTGCCAGCAGGCGAGCCTTATCGGGGGAGCAGTTCTTC. This gives the protein CASRRALSGEQFF.

Ten or more counts support this clonotype. V and J are TRBV10-3 and TRBJ1-1; 8 bases are a match to TRBD1. Looked up from germline, CDR1 is ENHRY and CDR2 is SYGVKD. V lost 0 bases to trimming and J lost 12 bases; unmatched junction nucleotides: 6. The CDR3 consists of 13 residues. CDR3 residues: CAISESFDRGTFF. The CDR3 nucleotides are TGTGCCATCAGTGAGTCGTTCGACAGGGGAACTTTCTTT.

This clonotype was seen at least ten times. This chain joins TRBV12-3 or TRBV12-4 and TRBJ2-5; TRBD2 matches 9 bases. CDR3 length: 13 residues. J was trimmed by 4 bases and V by 6 bases; bases with no gene match: 3. The CDR3 nucleotides read TGTGCCAGCAGAGCTAGCGGGATAGAGACCCAGTACTTC. Its protein product is CASRASGIETQYF.

This clonotype was found a few times. Here the CDR3 DNA reads TGTGCCAGCAGCCCCTGGGCGGCACAAGAGACCCAGTACTTC. Residues: CASSPWAAQETQYF. The chain joins TRBV7-9 to TRBJ2-5; no reliable D call. There are 14 residues in the CDR3. From germline, CDR1 is SEHNR and CDR2 FQNEAQ (reference sequence). V lost 5 bases to trimming and J lost 2 bases, with 12 bases between them.